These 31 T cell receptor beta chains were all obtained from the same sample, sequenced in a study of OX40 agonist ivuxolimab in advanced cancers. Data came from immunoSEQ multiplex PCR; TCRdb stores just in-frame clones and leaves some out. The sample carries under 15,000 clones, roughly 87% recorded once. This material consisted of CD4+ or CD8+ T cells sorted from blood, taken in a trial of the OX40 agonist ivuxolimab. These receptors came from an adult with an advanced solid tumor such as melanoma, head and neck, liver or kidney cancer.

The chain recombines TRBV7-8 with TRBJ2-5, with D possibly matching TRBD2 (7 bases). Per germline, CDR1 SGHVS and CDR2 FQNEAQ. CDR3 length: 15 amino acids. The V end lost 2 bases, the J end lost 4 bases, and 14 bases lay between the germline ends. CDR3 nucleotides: TGTGCCAGCAGCTTATGGGGGGGGGCCCGAGAGACCCAGTACTTC. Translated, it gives CASSLWGGARETQYF. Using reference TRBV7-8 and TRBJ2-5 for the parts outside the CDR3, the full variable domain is GAGVSQSPRYKVAKRGQDVALRCDPISGHVSLFWYQQALGQGPEFLTYFQNEAQLDKSGLPSDRFFAERPEGSVSTLKIQRTQQEDSAVYLCASSLWGGARETQYFGPGTRLLVL.

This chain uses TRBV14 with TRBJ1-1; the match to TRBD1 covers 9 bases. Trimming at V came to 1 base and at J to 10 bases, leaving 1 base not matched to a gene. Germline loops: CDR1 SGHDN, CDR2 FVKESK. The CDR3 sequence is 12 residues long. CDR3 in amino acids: CASSQGTGAAFF. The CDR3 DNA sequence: TGTGCCAGCAGCCAAGGGACAGGGGCAGCTTTCTTT. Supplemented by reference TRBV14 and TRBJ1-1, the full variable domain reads EAGVTQFPSHSVIEKGQTVTLRCDPISGHDNLYWYRRVMGKEIKFLLHFVKESKQDESGMPNNRFLAERTGGTYSTLKVQPAELEDSGVYFCASSQGTGAAFFGQGTRLTVV.

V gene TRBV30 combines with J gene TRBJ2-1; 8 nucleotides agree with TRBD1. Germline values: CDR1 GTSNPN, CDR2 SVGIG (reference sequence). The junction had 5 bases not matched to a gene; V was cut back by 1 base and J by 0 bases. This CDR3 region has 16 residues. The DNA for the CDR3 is TGTGCCTGGAGTGGGGAAACAGGGGGCTCCTACAATGAGCAGTTCTTC. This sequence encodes CAWSGETGGSYNEQFF.

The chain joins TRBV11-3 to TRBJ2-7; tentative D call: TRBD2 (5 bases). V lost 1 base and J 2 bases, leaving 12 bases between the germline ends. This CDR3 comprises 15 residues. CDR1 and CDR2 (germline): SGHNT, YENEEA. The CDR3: CASSLGAGAAYEQYF. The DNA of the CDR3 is TGTGCCAGCAGCTTAGGGGCGGGTGCAGCCTACGAGCAGTACTTC.

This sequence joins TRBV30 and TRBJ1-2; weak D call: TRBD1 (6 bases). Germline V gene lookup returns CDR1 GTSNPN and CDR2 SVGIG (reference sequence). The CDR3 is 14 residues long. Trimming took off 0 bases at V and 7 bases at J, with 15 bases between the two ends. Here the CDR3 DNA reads TGTGCCTGGAGTGTACTCGGGGGCGGAGGTGGCTACACCTTC. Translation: CAWSVLGGGGGYTF.

The CDR3 sequence: CASKPTGYQETQYF. For the CDR3, the DNA is TGTGCCAGTAAGCCCACAGGGTACCAAGAGACCCAGTACTTC. The genes are TRBV19 and TRBJ2-5; D is possibly TRBD1 (6 bases). The V end was cut by 7 bases, the J end by 0 bases, with 12 bases between. The CDR3 is 14 amino acids. CDR1 LNHDA and CDR2 SQIVND come from the germline V gene (reference sequence). The whole variable domain, remainder taken from reference TRBV19 and TRBJ2-5, is DGGITQSPKYLFRKEGQNVTLSCEQNLNHDAMYWYRQDPGQGLRLIYYSQIVNDFQKGDIAEGYSVSREKKESFPLTVTSAQKNPTAFYLCASKPTGYQETQYFGPGTRLLVL.

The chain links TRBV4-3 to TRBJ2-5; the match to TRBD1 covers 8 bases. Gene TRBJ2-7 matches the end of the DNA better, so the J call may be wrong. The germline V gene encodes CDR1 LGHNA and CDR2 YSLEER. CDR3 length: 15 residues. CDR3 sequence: CASSPSRTGPYEQYF. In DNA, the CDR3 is TGCGCCAGCAGCCCTTCACGGACAGGGCCCTACGAGCAGTACTTC.

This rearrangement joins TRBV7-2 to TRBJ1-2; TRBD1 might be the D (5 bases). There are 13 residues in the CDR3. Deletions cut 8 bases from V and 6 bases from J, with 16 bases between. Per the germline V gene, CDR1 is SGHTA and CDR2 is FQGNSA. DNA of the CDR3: TGTGCCAGCCACGAACCGGGGCAACATGGCTACACCTTC. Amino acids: CASHEPGQHGYTF.

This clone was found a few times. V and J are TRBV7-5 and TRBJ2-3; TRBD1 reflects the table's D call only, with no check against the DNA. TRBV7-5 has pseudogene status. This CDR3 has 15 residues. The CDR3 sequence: CARSFVHRGPDTQYF. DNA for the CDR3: TGTGCCAGAAGCTTCGTTCACAGGGGACCAGATACGCAGTATTTT.

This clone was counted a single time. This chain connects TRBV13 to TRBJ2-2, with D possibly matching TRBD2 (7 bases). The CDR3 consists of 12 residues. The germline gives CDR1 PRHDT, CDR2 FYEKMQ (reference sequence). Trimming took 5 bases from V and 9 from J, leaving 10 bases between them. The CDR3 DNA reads TGTGCCAGCAGCGGGGGGGCCCGGGAGCTGTTTTTT. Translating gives CASSGGARELFF.

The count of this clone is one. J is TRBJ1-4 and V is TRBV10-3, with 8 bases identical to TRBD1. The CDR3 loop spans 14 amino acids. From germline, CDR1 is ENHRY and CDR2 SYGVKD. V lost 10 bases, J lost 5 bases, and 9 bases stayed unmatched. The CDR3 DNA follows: TGTGCCACCAACGACAGGGGAAGAAATGAAAAACTGTTTTTT. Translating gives CATNDRGRNEKLFF.

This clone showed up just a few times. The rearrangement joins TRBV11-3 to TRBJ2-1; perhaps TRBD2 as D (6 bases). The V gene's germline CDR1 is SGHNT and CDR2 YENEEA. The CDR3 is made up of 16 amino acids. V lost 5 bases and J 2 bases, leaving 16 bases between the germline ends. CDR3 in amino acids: CASSLAGGVPYNEQFF. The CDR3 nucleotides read TGTGCCAGCAGCCTAGCAGGAGGGGTGCCCTACAATGAGCAGTTCTTC.

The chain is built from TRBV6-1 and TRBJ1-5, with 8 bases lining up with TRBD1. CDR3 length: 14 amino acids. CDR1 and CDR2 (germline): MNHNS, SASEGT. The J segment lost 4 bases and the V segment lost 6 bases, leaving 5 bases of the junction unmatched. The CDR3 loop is CASRPGQANQPQHF. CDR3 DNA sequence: TGTGCCAGCAGGCCGGGACAGGCAAATCAGCCCCAGCATTTT.

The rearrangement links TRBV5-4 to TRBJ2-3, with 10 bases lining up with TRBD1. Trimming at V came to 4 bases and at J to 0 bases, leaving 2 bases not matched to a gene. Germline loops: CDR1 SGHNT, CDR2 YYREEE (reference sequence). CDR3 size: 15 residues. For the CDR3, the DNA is TGTGCCAGCAGCGCGGGACAGGGGAGCACAGATACGCAGTATTTT. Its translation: CASSAGQGSTDTQYF. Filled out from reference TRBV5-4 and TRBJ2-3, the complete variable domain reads ETGVTQSPTHLIKTRGQQVTLRCSSQSGHNTVSWYQQALGQGPQFIFQYYREEENGRGNFPPRFSGLQFPNYSSELNVNALELDDSALYLCASSAGQGSTDTQYFGPGTRLTVL.

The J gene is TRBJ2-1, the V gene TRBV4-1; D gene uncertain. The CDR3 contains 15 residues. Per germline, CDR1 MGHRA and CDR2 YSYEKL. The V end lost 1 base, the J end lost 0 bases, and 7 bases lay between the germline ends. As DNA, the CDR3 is TGCGCCAGCAGCCAAGTTCGGAGCTCCTACAATGAGCAGTTCTTC. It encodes CASSQVRSSYNEQFF.

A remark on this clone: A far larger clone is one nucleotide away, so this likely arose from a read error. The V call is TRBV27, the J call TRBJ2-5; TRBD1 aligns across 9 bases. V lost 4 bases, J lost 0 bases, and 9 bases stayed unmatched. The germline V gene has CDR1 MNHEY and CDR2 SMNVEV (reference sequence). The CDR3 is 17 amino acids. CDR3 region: CASSSGTGLTNQETQYF. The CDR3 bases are TGTGCCAGCAGTTCCGGGACAGGGTTGACCAACCAAGAGACCCAGTACTTC.

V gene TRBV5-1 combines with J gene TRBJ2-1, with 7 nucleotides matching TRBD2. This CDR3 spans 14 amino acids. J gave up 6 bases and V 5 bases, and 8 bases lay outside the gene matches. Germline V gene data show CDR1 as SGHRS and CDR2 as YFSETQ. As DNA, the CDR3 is TGCGCCAGCAGAGGGTGGAGCGGGGCCAATGAGCAGTTCTTC. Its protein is CASRGWSGANEQFF. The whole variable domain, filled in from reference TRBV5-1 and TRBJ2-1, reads KAGVTQTPRYLIKTRGQQVTLSCSPISGHRSVSWYQQTPGQGLQFLFEYFSETQRNKGNFPGRFSGRQFSNSRSEMNVSTLELGDSALYLCASRGWSGANEQFFGPGTRLTVL.

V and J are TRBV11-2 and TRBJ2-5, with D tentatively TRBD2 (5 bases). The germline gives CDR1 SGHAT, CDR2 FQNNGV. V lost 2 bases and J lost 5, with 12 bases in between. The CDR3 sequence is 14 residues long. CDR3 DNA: TGTGCCAGCAGCTTAATCGAGGGTCGGGAGACCCAGTACTTC. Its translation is CASSLIEGRETQYF.

CDR3 in DNA: TGTGCCAGCAGCGCTAGAGGGGAGCTGTTTTTT. Its protein product is CASSARGELFF. The chain combines TRBV21-1 with TRBJ2-2; TRBD2, the table's D call, was not compared with the DNA. TRBV21-1 has pseudogene status. CDR3 size: 11 residues.

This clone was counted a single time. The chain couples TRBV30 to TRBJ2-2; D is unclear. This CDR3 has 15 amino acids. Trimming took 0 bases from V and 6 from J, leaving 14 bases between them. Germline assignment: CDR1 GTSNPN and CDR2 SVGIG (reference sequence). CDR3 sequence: CAWSVPTVGPGELFF. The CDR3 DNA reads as TGTGCCTGGAGTGTTCCGACGGTGGGCCCCGGGGAGCTGTTTTTT.

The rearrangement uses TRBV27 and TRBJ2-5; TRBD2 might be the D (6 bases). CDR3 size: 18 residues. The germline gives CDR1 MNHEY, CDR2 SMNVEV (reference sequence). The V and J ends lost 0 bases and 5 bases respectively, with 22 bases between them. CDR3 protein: CASSLSGLAGLAQETQYF. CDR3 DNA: TGTGCCAGCAGTTTATCAGGGCTCGCGGGACTCGCCCAGGAGACCCAGTACTTC.

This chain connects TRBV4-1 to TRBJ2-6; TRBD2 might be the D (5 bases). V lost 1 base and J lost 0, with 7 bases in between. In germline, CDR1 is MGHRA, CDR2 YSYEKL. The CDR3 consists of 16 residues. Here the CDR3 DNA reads TGCGCCAGCAGCCAAGGCGGGCACTCTGGGGCCAACGTCCTGACTTTC. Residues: CASSQGGHSGANVLTF.

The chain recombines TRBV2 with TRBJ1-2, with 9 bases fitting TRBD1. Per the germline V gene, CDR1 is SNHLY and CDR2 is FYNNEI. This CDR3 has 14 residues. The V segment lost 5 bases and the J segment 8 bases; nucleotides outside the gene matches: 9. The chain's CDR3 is CASSPSQGAEGYTF. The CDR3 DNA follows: TGTGCCAGCAGTCCTTCACAGGGGGCTGAAGGCTACACCTTC.

The CDR3 reads CASKALQGNTEAFF. As DNA, the CDR3 is TGCGCCAGCAAAGCCTTACAGGGAAACACTGAAGCTTTCTTT. This rearrangement joins TRBV10-2 to TRBJ1-1; D may be TRBD1 (6 bases). With 7 bases removed from V and 2 bases from J, the gap between germline ends came to 14 bases. This CDR3 is 14 amino acids long. Per germline, CDR1 WSHSY and CDR2 SAAADI.

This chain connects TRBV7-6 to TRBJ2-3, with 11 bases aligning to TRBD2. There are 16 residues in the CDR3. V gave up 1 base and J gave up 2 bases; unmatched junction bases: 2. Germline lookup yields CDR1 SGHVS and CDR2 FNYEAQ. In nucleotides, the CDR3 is TGTGCCAGCAGCTTAGAACTAGCGGGGGCCACAGATACGCAGTATTTT. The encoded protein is CASSLELAGATDTQYF.

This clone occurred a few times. CDR3 protein: CASSPGAQDEQYF. CDR3 sequence (DNA): TGTGCCAGCAGTCCAGGGGCTCAGGACGAGCAGTACTTC. The chain has TRBV6-4 and TRBJ2-7; perhaps TRBD1 as D (6 bases). This CDR3 region has 13 residues. The V gene lost 5 bases and the J gene lost 5 bases, with 13 bases spanning the gap. Germline CDR1 and CDR2: MRHNA and SNTAGT.

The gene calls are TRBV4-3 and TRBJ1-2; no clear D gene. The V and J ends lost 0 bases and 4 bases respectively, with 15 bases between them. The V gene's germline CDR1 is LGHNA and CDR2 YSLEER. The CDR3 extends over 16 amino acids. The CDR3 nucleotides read TGCGCCAGCAGCCAAGACTCCCCCGGGGTCCTCTATGGCTACACCTTC. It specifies CASSQDSPGVLYGYTF.

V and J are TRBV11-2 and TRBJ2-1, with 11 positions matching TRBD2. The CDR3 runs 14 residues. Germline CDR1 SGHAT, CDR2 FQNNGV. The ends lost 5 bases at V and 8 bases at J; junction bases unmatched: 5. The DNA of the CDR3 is TGTGCCAGCAGCATAGCGGGAGGGGCGGATGAGCAGTTCTTC. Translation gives CASSIAGGADEQFF.

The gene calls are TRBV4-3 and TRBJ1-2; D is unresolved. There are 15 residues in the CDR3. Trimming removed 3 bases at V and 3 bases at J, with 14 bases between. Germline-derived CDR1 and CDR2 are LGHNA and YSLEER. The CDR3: CASSQDPRSHYGYTF. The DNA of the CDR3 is TGCGCCAGCAGCCAGGACCCCCGGAGCCACTATGGCTACACCTTC.

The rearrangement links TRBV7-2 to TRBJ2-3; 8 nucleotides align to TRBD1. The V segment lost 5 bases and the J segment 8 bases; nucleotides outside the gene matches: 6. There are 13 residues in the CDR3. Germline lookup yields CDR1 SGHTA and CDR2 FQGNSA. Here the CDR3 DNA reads TGTGCCAGCAGCATCCGGACAGGGTGTACGCAGTATTTT. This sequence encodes CASSIRTGCTQYF.

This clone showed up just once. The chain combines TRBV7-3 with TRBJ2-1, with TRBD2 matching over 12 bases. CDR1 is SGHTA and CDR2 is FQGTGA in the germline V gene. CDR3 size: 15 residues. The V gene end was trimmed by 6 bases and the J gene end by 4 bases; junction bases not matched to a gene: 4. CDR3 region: CASSTGTSGYNEQFF. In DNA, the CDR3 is TGTGCCAGCAGTACCGGGACTAGCGGGTACAATGAGCAGTTCTTC.